The T cell receptor (beta chain) under discussion was sequenced for a study of response to subunit inactivated influenza vaccine. A word on this clonotype: Its antigen is currently unknown.

Whole-study findings and limits: Each seasonal influenza vaccination, the authors suggested, recruits few new T cells.

The CDR3 totals 16 residues. Unmatched junction bases numbered 17, after V lost 6 bases and J lost 7 bases. Germline CDR1 WSHSY, CDR2 SAAADI. TCRdb used MiXCR to reprocess the RT-PCR reads, holding one entry per CDR3 protein. The sample lists more than 400,000 distinct CDR3 sequences; approximately 7.7% were seen once. The gene calls are TRBV10-2 and TRBJ2-7, with 8 bases matching TRBD2. The sample in question was PBMCs from blood, obtained less than 30 months after vaccination. This sequence originates from a man between 50 and 69 years old who received an inactivated influenza vaccine. In nucleotides, the CDR3 is TGCGCCAGCAGGGAAGCTGGGACTAGTTATCGACGGGAGCAGTACTTC. It is translated as CASREAGTSYRREQYF.